Following are 22 T cell receptor beta chains from one sample sequenced in a study of blood T cell repertoires in COVID-19. Assay used: immunoSEQ multiplex PCR; TCRdb lists only in-frame clones, some missing. The sample lists roughly 200,000 clones, 70% to 90% occurring once. Source material: peripheral blood. The receptor source for this set is a man aged 18-30 years with active or convalescent COVID-19.

CDR3 loop: CASSHRGPGTEAFF. The CDR3 region has the DNA TGTGCCAGCAGCCACAGGGGGCCGGGGACTGAAGCTTTCTTT. This chain connects TRBV14 to TRBJ1-1, with 8 bases aligning to TRBD1. CDR3 length: 14 amino acids. V lost 3 bases to trimming and J lost 5 bases; unmatched junction nucleotides: 5. Germline loops: CDR1 SGHDN, CDR2 FVKESK.

This clone was observed a single time. This chain joins TRBV19 and TRBJ2-3; 7 bases fit TRBD2. The CDR3 extends over 16 amino acids. J gave up 5 bases and V 7 bases, and 15 bases lay outside the gene matches. Germline V lookup: CDR1 LNHDA, CDR2 SQIVND (reference sequence). In nucleotides, the CDR3 is TGTGCCAGTACCCAAAGGGCGGGAGCTGCTGGAGATACGCAGTATTTT. Its translation is CASTQRAGAAGDTQYF.

V usage is TRBV7-9 and J usage is TRBJ1-1; D remains unclear. CDR3 length: 15 amino acids. The ends were cut back, 3 bases at V and 1 base at J, with 12 bases in the middle. Germline CDR1 SEHNR, CDR2 FQNEAQ (reference sequence). This chain's CDR3 is CASSLRAAPNTEAFF. CDR3 coding DNA: TGTGCCAGCAGCTTGCGGGCAGCTCCGAACACTGAAGCTTTCTTT.

The genes are TRBV19 and TRBJ2-1; possible D gene TRBD1, 6 bases. CDR3 length: 14 amino acids. V was trimmed by 8 bases and J by 2 bases, leaving 13 bases between them. Germline V gene sequence: CDR1 LNHDA, CDR2 SQIVND (reference sequence). Here the CDR3 DNA reads TGTGCCAGTGTTGCAGGGGCCCCCTACAATGAGCAGTTCTTC. Translating gives CASVAGAPYNEQFF.

The chain couples TRBV9 to TRBJ2-3; D may be TRBD1 (6 bases). Trimming removed 0 bases at V and 3 bases at J, with 14 bases between. CDR3 length: 16 residues. CDR1 is SGDLS and CDR2 is YYNGEE in the germline V gene. The CDR3 loop reads CASSVAAGAFTDTQYF. The CDR3 DNA is TGTGCCAGCAGCGTAGCGGCAGGGGCATTTACAGATACGCAGTATTTT. The whole variable domain, remainder taken from reference TRBV9 and TRBJ2-3, is DSGVTQTPKHLITATGQRVTLRCSPRSGDLSVYWYQQSLDQGLQFLIQYYNGEERAKGNILERFSAQQFPDLHSELNLSSLELGDSALYFCASSVAAGAFTDTQYFGPGTRLTVL.

There are a few counts of this clone. The rearrangement uses TRBV6-5 and TRBJ2-7, with TRBD1 matching over 9 bases. CDR3 length: 14 residues. Germline V lookup: CDR1 MNHEY, CDR2 SVGAGI. With V trimmed by 3 bases and J by 3 bases, 3 bases remained unmatched. The CDR3 region is CASSYGTGFYEQYF. CDR3 sequence (DNA): TGTGCCAGCAGTTATGGGACAGGGTTCTACGAGCAGTACTTC.

The genes are TRBV7-9 and TRBJ2-5; D gene unclear. Germline CDR1 and CDR2: SEHNR and FQNEAQ (reference sequence). The length of the CDR3 is 15 residues. V was trimmed by 0 bases and J by 5 bases, leaving 13 bases between them. CDR3 amino acids: CASSLAEVTGETQYF. DNA of the CDR3: TGTGCCAGCAGCTTAGCTGAAGTCACCGGGGAGACCCAGTACTTC. Supplemented by reference TRBV7-9 and TRBJ2-5, the full variable domain reads DTGVSQNPRHKITKRGQNVTFRCDPISEHNRLYWYRQTLGQGPEFLTYFQNEAQLEKSRLLSDRFSAERPKGSFSTLEIQRTEQGDSAMYLCASSLAEVTGETQYFGPGTRLLVL.

The gene calls are TRBV6-1 and TRBJ2-2; D possibly corresponds to TRBD2 (6 bases). The CDR3 covers 16 residues. V dropped 2 bases and J dropped 5 bases, with 15 bases sitting between them. Germline assignment: CDR1 MNHNS and CDR2 SASEGT. DNA of the CDR3: TGTGCCAGCAGTGAACTCGGGGGTTCGAGAACCGGGGAGCTGTTTTTT. Translating gives CASSELGGSRTGELFF.

This clone showed up just once. This chain joins TRBV7-9 and TRBJ1-2; the D gene is possibly TRBD1 (6 bases). Germline CDR1 reads SEHNR; CDR2 reads FQNEAQ (reference sequence). With 3 bases removed from V and 4 bases from J, the gap between germline ends came to 15 bases. There are 15 residues in the CDR3. CDR3 amino acids: CASSLDADRIYGYTF. The CDR3 DNA reads TGTGCCAGCAGCTTGGACGCCGACAGGATCTATGGCTACACCTTC.

This clone was picked up one time. The chain combines TRBV6-6 with TRBJ1-4; no definite D call. CDR1 is MNHNY and CDR2 is SVGAGI in the germline V gene (reference sequence). V was trimmed by 9 bases and J by 8 bases, leaving 13 bases between them. The CDR3 extends over 12 amino acids. CDR3 DNA sequence: TGTGCCAGTCGTGGATCGGGGGAAAAACTGTTTTTT. It yields the protein CASRGSGEKLFF.

The rearrangement links TRBV5-4 to TRBJ2-3, with D unresolved. Germline-derived CDR1 and CDR2 are SGHNT and YYREEE (reference sequence). V lost 0 bases, J lost 0 bases, and 11 bases lay in between. The CDR3 length is 16 residues. This chain's CDR3 is CASSLAVRSSTDTQYF. CDR3 bases: TGTGCCAGCAGCTTGGCCGTCCGGTCAAGCACAGATACGCAGTATTTT.

The V and J genes are TRBV14 and TRBJ2-1; 9 nucleotides match TRBD1. Trimming at V came to 7 bases and at J to 8 bases, leaving 9 bases not matched to a gene. Germline V lookup: CDR1 SGHDN, CDR2 FVKESK. CDR3 length: 14 amino acids. The CDR3 spells CASNRDRVQDEQFF. CDR3 nucleotides: TGTGCCAGCAACCGGGACAGGGTACAGGATGAGCAGTTCTTC. Drawing the rest from reference TRBV14 and TRBJ2-1, the complete variable domain is EAGVTQFPSHSVIEKGQTVTLRCDPISGHDNLYWYRRVMGKEIKFLLHFVKESKQDESGMPNNRFLAERTGGTYSTLKVQPAELEDSGVYFCASNRDRVQDEQFFGPGTRLTVL.

The J gene is TRBJ1-2, the V gene TRBV5-6, with D unresolved. The CDR3 is 14 amino acids. Per the germline V gene, CDR1 is SGHDT and CDR2 is YYEEEE. V lost 0 bases to trimming and J lost 8 bases, with 14 bases between them. The CDR3 spells CASSLGSLLRGYTF. The CDR3, as DNA: TGTGCCAGCAGCTTGGGTAGCCTGCTACGAGGCTACACCTTC.

J is TRBJ2-5 and V is TRBV3-1 (or the pseudogene TRBV3-2); 9 nucleotides match TRBD2. The V segment lost 2 bases and the J segment 2 bases; nucleotides outside the gene matches: 6. There are 16 residues in the CDR3. The germline V gene has CDR1 LGHDT and CDR2 YNNKEL (reference sequence). This CDR3 reads CASSQFAGGDQETQYF. The CDR3 DNA is TGTGCCAGCAGCCAATTCGCGGGAGGGGATCAAGAGACCCAGTACTTC.

The rearrangement links TRBV6-4 to TRBJ2-2; perhaps TRBD1 as D (6 bases). Trimming cost V 6 bases and J 1 base, with 9 bases left between them. Germline V lookup: CDR1 MRHNA, CDR2 SNTAGT. The CDR3 is 14 residues long. The CDR3, as DNA: TGTGCCAGCAGATTGACAGGGAACACCGGGGAGCTGTTTTTT. Its protein product is CASRLTGNTGELFF.

This clone appeared once. The rearrangement joins TRBV5-1 to TRBJ2-3; D may be TRBD2 (5 bases). The CDR3 length is 14 residues. Trimming took 4 bases from V and 7 from J, leaving 16 bases between them. The germline CDR1 and CDR2 sequences are SGHRS and YFSETQ. CDR3 nucleotides: TGCGCCAGCAGCCTGACTCGGAGGTCGAATACGCAGTATTTT. This sequence encodes CASSLTRRSNTQYF.

The J gene is TRBJ1-1, the V gene TRBV25-1; 8 nucleotides align to TRBD1. The CDR3 runs to 15 residues. J lost 1 base, V lost 5 bases, and 6 bases had no gene match. Per germline, CDR1 MGHDK and CDR2 SYGVNS. The CDR3 DNA follows: TGTGCCAGCAGTCAAAGGACAGGGCCGAACACTGAAGCTTTCTTT. Translating gives CASSQRTGPNTEAFF. The variable domain in full, with the rest retrieved from reference TRBV25-1 and TRBJ1-1, is EADIYQTPRYLVIGTGKKITLECSQTMGHDKMYWYQQDPGMELHLIHYSYGVNSTEKGDLSSESTVSRIRTEHFPLTLESARPSHTSQYLCASSQRTGPNTEAFFGQGTRLTVV.

The chain couples TRBV6-1 to TRBJ2-3, with TRBD2 as a possible D gene (7 bases). Germline V gene lookup returns CDR1 MNHNS and CDR2 SASEGT. This CDR3 has 16 amino acids. Trimming removed 4 bases at V and 1 base at J, with 15 bases between. The CDR3 coding sequence is TGTGCCAGCAGTGTAGCGCGGGGGCTGGGCACAGATACGCAGTATTTT. Translating gives CASSVARGLGTDTQYF.

The chain is built from TRBV5-1 and TRBJ2-7; 10 nucleotides align to TRBD1. The V gene end was trimmed by 5 bases and the J gene end by 2 bases; junction bases not matched to a gene: 4. The CDR3 loop spans 14 amino acids. CDR1 and CDR2 (germline): SGHRS, YFSETQ. Here the CDR3 reads CASSTTGGPYEQYF. CDR3 coding DNA: TGCGCCAGCAGTACGACAGGGGGCCCCTACGAGCAGTACTTC.

The chain recombines TRBV28 with TRBJ2-1; 10 nucleotides agree with TRBD2. From germline, CDR1 is MDHEN and CDR2 SYDVKM. This CDR3 has 15 amino acids. V trimming: 5 bases; J trimming: 8 bases; junction bases outside the gene matches: 9. CDR3 sequence reads: CASSVAGGRPDEQFF. The CDR3 DNA sequence: TGTGCCAGCAGTGTAGCGGGAGGTAGGCCGGATGAGCAGTTCTTC.

J is TRBJ1-1 and V is TRBV30; D not certain. V gave up 0 bases and J gave up 0 bases, with 11 bases separating them. CDR1 is GTSNPN and CDR2 is SVGIG in the germline V gene (reference sequence). The CDR3 consists of 15 residues. CDR3 sequence: CAWSVEGRMNTEAFF. CDR3 nucleotide sequence: TGTGCCTGGAGTGTAGAGGGCAGGATGAACACTGAAGCTTTCTTT.

The rearrangement joins TRBV27 to TRBJ1-5, with D uncertain. The CDR3 runs to 13 residues. V lost 3 bases and J lost 6, with 9 bases in between. Germline values: CDR1 MNHEY, CDR2 SMNVEV (reference sequence). CDR3 coding DNA: TGTGCCAGCAGTTTTTCCGGTTCTCAGCCCCAGCATTTT. This translates into CASSFSGSQPQHF.